A selection of T cell receptor beta chains follows, all from one sample in a study of blood T cells in healthy people across ages. TCRdb re-analysed the 5' RACE reads in MiXCR, keeping a single row per CDR3 protein. The sample has 850,000 to 950,000 distinct CDR3 sequences, under 35% seen once. Sequencing was carried out using blood. The receptors were sampled from a woman older than 75 in good health. Each CDR3 is given with its conserved first and last residue. Fields, in order: V gene, J gene, CDR3 protein.

TRBV25-1,TRBJ2-2,CASSESKFANTGELFF
TRBV4-3,TRBJ1-3,CASSQAIGGHGNTIYF
TRBV20-1,TRBJ1-1,CSAKATDEAFF
TRBV7-2,TRBJ1-1,CASSLVGTGGVGLKAFF
TRBV6-4,TRBJ2-3,CASSFTGLDSADTQYF
TRBV6-5,TRBJ2-1,CASSYSTRLPYNEQFF
TRBV12-3/TRBV12-4,TRBJ1-1,CASSGRDSTFSNTEAFF
TRBV5-4,TRBJ2-2,CASSPASANTGELFF
TRBV28,TRBJ2-1,CASRRQGVDEQFF
TRBV6-1,TRBJ2-5,CASSVSGTLQETQYF
TRBV25-1,TRBJ2-1,CASAKTGMNEQFF
TRBV6-2/TRBV6-3,TRBJ2-6,CASSYSGRHSGANVLTF
TRBV7-9,TRBJ2-5,CASSLVQGMETQYF
TRBV7-2,TRBJ2-2,CASSRPGGGTGELFF
TRBV19,TRBJ1-2,CASQEAAGTRGYTF
TRBV2,TRBJ1-5,CASSEAQDRHF
TRBV6-5,TRBJ1-2,CASLGRKTSYTF
TRBV9,TRBJ2-1,CASSAAGGYNEQFF
TRBV5-1,TRBJ1-6,CASSLRAPGQGNSPLHF
TRBV7-9,TRBJ1-4,CASSLAAGADEKLFF
TRBV7-7,TRBJ2-7,CASSFARDRTRHEQYF
TRBV12-3/TRBV12-4,TRBJ2-7,CASSCDRGRDEQYF
TRBV20-1,TRBJ1-2,CSASLGAGYTF
TRBV9,TRBJ2-1,CASNLAGDSNNEQFF
TRBV4-2,TRBJ2-3,CASSSPTPGQGGNTQYF
TRBV7-9,TRBJ2-1,CASSLKGGPYNEQFF
TRBV29-1,TRBJ1-1,CSVEEPGFTEAFF
TRBV28,TRBJ1-2,CASRTGEFEGGYTF
TRBV6-5,TRBJ2-7,CASSYSIGVSYEQYF
TRBV7-2,TRBJ2-3,CASSLNYDTQYF
TRBV5-6,TRBJ2-3,CASSLISTRMGGTDTQYF
TRBV12-3/TRBV12-4,TRBJ1-2,CASKVTTGVYGYTF
TRBV20-1,TRBJ2-5,CSARRVQRETQYF
TRBV5-1,TRBJ2-3,CASRETAPQDTQYF
TRBV20-1,TRBJ2-3,CSAPWRGQGSTDTQYF
TRBV5-1,TRBJ1-6,CASSFDEGRGSPLHF
TRBV20-1,TRBJ2-1,CSARTSGGNEQFF
TRBV7-9,TRBJ2-7,CASSSTGDEQYF
TRBV28,TRBJ2-5,CASSGLTGETQYF
TRBV9,TRBJ2-1,CASSPEGGPIYNEQFF
TRBV12-3/TRBV12-4,TRBJ1-2,CASSLGRGSYGYTF
TRBV10-3,TRBJ2-1,CAISGGASSYNEQFF
TRBV7-9,TRBJ2-3,CASSLVGGGASDTQYF
TRBV20-1,TRBJ2-1,CSGVAGIYNEQFF
TRBV9,TRBJ1-5,CASSGRDSKNQPQHF
TRBV12-3/TRBV12-4,TRBJ2-5,CASSLSWQETQYF
TRBV6-6,TRBJ1-6,CASKQGGNSPLHF
TRBV29-1,TRBJ2-5,CSAGQGSQETQYF
TRBV12-3/TRBV12-4,TRBJ2-3,CASCRGGAFTDAQYF
TRBV28,TRBJ2-7,CASSVEGVRGYEQYF
TRBV7-2,TRBJ2-3,CASSLTGRASSTDTQYF
TRBV11-3,TRBJ2-5,CASSLAGTGPETQYF
TRBV5-1,TRBJ2-7,CASSPGLPRDEQYF
TRBV7-9,TRBJ1-4,CASSVSLKRFF
TRBV5-1,TRBJ2-3,CASSRRRGSTDTQYF
TRBV2,TRBJ1-1,CASSRDINTEAFF
TRBV20-1,TRBJ1-1,CSARDRKGAIVSTEAFF
TRBV29-1,TRBJ1-5,CSVAGSSGSNQPQHF
TRBV3-1,TRBJ1-1,CASSQGLTNTEAFF
TRBV6-2/TRBV6-3,TRBJ2-6,CASSYSGVRITSGANVLTF